The sequence of this T cell receptor beta chain was determined in a study of vaccination effects on CD4 cells after COVID-19. Study information: Two doses of BNT162b2 or mRNA-1273 vaccine were administered to participants. A few million PBMC were placed in each well, which was supplemented with about 10 IU/ml IL-2 and around 10 ug/ml peptides.

Following 10 days of culture, CD4+ T cells were isolated. The data were produced by immunoSEQ multiplex PCR, yet TCRdb's version contains in-frame clones alone and is incomplete. The repertoire holds about 45,000 clones, with around 70% as singletons. V lost 5 bases to trimming and J lost 4 bases, with 20 bases between them. The CDR3 consists of 17 residues. Germline CDR1 reads SEHNR; CDR2 reads FQNEAQ (reference sequence). Note on this clone: Antigen unknown.

The sequence came from a human donor who had a prior SARS-CoV-2 infection. This rearrangement joins TRBV7-9 to TRBJ2-2; D is possibly TRBD2 (5 bases). Specimen: CD4+ T cells from PBMCs cultured without peptide, collected before COVID-19 vaccination. This CDR3 reads CASSLYLSAAGTGELFF. As DNA, the CDR3 is TGTGCCAGCAGCCTCTATTTAAGCGCCGCGGGCACCGGGGAGCTGTTTTTT. The full variable domain, with the rest looked up from reference TRBV7-9 and TRBJ2-2, is DTGVSQNPRHKITKRGQNVTFRCDPISEHNRLYWYRQTLGQGPEFLTYFQNEAQLEKSRLLSDRFSAERPKGSFSTLEIQRTEQGDSAMYLCASSLYLSAAGTGELFFGEGSRLTVL.